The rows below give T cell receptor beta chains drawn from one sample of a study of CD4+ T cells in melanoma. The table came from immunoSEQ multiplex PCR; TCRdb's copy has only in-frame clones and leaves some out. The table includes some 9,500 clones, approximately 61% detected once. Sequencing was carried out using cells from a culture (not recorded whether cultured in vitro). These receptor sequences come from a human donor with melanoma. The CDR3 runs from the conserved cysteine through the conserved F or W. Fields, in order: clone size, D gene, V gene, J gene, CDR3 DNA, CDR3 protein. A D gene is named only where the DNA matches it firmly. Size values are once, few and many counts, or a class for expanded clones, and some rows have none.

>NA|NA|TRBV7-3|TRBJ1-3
TGTGCCAGCAGCTTAAACCGGGGGAACACCATATATTTT
CASSLNRGNTIYF
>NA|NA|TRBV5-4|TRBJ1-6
TGTGCCAGCAGCGCCACCGGCCAGGCAAGTTCACCCCTCCACTTT
CASSATGQASSPLHF
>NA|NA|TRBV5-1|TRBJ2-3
TGCGCCAGCAGCTTCATTGGGGATACGCAGTATTTT
CASSFIGDTQYF
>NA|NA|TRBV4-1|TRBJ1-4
TGCGCCAGCAGCCAAGTTGCTGGGGAAAAACTGTTTTTT
CASSQVAGEKLFF
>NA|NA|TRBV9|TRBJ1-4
TGTGCCAGCAGCGCCCTACAGGGTGTTGCGGAAAAACTGTTTTTT
CASSALQGVAEKLFF
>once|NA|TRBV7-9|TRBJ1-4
TGTGCCAGCAGCTTCGACGGGGAAATCCGCGAAAAACTGTTTTTT
CASSFDGEIREKLFF
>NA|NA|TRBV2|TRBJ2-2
TGTGCCAGCAGGGGGTCCGGGGAGCTGTTTTTT
CASRGSGELFF
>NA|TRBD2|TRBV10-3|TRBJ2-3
TGTGCCATCAGGAGGCTGCTAGCGGGGGGAGATACGCAGTATTTT
CAIRRLLAGGDTQYF
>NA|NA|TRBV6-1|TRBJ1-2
TGTGCCAGCACCCTCCGGGTCAGCACGAACTATGGCTACACCTTC
CASTLRVSTNYGYTF
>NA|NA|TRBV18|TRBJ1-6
TGTGCCAGCTCACCGTACGTACAGGGATCACCCCTCCACTTT
CASSPYVQGSPLHF
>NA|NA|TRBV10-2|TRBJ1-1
TGCGCCAGCACCCAGGACCTTCTACTCCCGAACACTGAAGCTTTCTTT
CASTQDLLLPNTEAFF
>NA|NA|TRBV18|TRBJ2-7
TGTGCCAGCTCACCACGGGCTCCGGGGGTGTCTTACGAGCAGTACTTC
CASSPRAPGVSYEQYF
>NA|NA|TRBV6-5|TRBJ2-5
TGTGCCAGCAGTTACTCGAGGGCTAAGACCCAGTACTTC
CASSYSRAKTQYF
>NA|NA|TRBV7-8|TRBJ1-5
TGTGCCAGCAGCCTCGCCCGCGGACAGCCCCAGCATTTT
CASSLARGQPQHF
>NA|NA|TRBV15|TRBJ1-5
TGTGCCACCAGCAGAGATAGTCCCATTAGCAATCAGCCCCAGCATTTT
CATSRDSPISNQPQHF
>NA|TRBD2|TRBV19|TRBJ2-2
TGTGCCAGTAGTATAGCGGGGGGGGGTTCGAACACCGGGGAGCTGTTTTTT
CASSIAGGGSNTGELFF
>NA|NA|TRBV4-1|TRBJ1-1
TGCGCCAGCAGCCCGCTGGGGGGCCAAGCTTTCTTT
CASSPLGGQAFF
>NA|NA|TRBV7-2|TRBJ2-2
TGTGCCAGCAGCTCTCGGGGGACAAACACCGGGGAGCTGTTTTTT
CASSSRGTNTGELFF
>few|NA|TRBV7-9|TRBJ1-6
TGTGCCAGCAGCTTACCCTCCGTCGGGCAACGACCCCTCCACTTT
CASSLPSVGQRPLHF
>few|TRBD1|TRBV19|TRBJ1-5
TGTGCCAGTAGTGTGACAGGGGGAGGTCAGCCCCAGCATTTT
CASSVTGGGQPQHF
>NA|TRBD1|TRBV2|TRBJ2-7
TGTGCCAGCAGGGGGACAGGGGTGGTCCACGAGCAGTACTTC
CASRGTGVVHEQYF
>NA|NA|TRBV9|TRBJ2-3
TGTGCCAGCAGCGTAGCGGGTTGGGGGGCACCCAGCACAGATACGCAGTATTTT
CASSVAGWGAPSTDTQYF
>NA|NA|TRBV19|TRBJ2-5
TGTGCCAGTAGTAAGGAGGGGGCAAAGGAGCAGTACTTC
CASSKEGAKEQYF
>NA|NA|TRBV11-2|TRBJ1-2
TGTGCCAGCAGCGCGGGCAAGGGGTTCGGGGGTGGCTACACCTTC
CASSAGKGFGGGYTF
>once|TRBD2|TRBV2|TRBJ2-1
TGTGCCAGCAGTTTCCTAGCGGGGGATACCAATGAGCAGTTCTTC
CASSFLAGDTNEQFF
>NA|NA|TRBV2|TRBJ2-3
TGTGCCAGCAGATACAGGGCGGTAAACTTCACAGATACGCAGTATTTT
CASRYRAVNFTDTQYF
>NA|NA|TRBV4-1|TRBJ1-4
TGCGCCAGCAGCCAAGGAGCAGGGAATGAAAAACTGTTTTTT
CASSQGAGNEKLFF
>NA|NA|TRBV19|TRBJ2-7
TGTGCCAGTAGTAAACAGCACTCCTACGAGCAGTACTTC
CASSKQHSYEQYF
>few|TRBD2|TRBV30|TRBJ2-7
TGTGCCTGGAGTGTACAAGGGTCGGGAGGGCGCGAGCAGTACTTC
CAWSVQGSGGREQYF
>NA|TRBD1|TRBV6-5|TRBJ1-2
TGTGCCAGCAGTTACTCGAAAGAGGGGGCCACCTATACATACACCTTC
CASSYSKEGATYTYTF
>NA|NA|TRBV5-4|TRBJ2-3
TGTGCCAGCAGCTTGGCGGCTAGCCGTACGGGTACGCAGTATTTT
CASSLAASRTGTQYF
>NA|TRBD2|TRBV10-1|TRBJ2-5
TGCGCCAGCAGTGAGTCGTTTCGGAGCGGGATTCAAGAGACCCAGTACTTC
CASSESFRSGIQETQYF
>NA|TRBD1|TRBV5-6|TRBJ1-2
TGTGCCAGCAGCTCGAGGGGTTACGGGACAGGGGATTGGAGCTATGGCTACACCTTC
CASSSRGYGTGDWSYGYTF
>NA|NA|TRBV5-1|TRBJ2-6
TGCGCCAGCACCTTGGGGTCTGGGGCCAACGTCCTGACTTTC
CASTLGSGANVLTF
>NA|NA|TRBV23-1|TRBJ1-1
TGCGCCAGCAGTAAATACCAAGGGTGGCCGCAGAACACTGAAGCTTTCTTT
CASSKYQGWPQNTEAFF
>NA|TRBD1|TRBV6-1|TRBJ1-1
TGTGCCAGCAGGTCCGGGACAGGGTCGGACACTGAAGCTTTCTTT
CASRSGTGSDTEAFF
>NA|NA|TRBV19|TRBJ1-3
TGTGCCAGTAGTACAGCCTCCTCTGGAAACACCATATATTTT
CASSTASSGNTIYF
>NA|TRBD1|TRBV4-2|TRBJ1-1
TGTGCCAGCAGCCAAGAGGAGGGGGCTTTCACTGAAGCTTTCTTT
CASSQEEGAFTEAFF